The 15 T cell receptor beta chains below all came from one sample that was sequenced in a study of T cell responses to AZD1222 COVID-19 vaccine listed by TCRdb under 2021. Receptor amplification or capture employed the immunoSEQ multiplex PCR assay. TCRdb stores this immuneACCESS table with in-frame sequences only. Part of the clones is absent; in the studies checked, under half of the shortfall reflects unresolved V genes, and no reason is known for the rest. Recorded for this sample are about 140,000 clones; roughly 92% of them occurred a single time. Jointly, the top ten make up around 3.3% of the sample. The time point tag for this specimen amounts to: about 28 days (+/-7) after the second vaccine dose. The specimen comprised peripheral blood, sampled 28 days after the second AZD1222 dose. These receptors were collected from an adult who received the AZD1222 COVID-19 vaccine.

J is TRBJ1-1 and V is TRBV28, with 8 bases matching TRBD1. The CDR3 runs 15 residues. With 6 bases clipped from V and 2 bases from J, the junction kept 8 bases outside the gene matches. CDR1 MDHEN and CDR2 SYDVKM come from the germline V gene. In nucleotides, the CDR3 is TGTGCCAGCAGCTTCAAGGACAGGGACAACACTGAAGCTTTCTTT. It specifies CASSFKDRDNTEAFF.

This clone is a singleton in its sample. Here the CDR3 reads CASSVGTEGTGELFF. The CDR3 DNA reads TGTGCCAGCAGCGTAGGAACAGAAGGGACCGGGGAGCTGTTTTTT. The V gene is TRBV9, the J gene TRBJ2-2; D not resolved. This CDR3 is 15 amino acids long. Germline V lookup: CDR1 SGDLS, CDR2 YYNGEE. V shed 0 bases and J shed 5 bases, with 11 bases lying between them. Full variable domain (missing parts from reference TRBV9 and TRBJ2-2): DSGVTQTPKHLITATGQRVTLRCSPRSGDLSVYWYQQSLDQGLQFLIQYYNGEERAKGNILERFSAQQFPDLHSELNLSSLELGDSALYFCASSVGTEGTGELFFGEGSRLTVL.

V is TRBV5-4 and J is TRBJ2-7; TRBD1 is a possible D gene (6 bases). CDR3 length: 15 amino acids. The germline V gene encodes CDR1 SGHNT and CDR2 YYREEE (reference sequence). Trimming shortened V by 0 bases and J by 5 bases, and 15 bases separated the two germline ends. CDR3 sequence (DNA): TGTGCCAGCAGCTTGGCCTCTCTCGGGACAAACGAGCAGTACTTC. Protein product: CASSLASLGTNEQYF.

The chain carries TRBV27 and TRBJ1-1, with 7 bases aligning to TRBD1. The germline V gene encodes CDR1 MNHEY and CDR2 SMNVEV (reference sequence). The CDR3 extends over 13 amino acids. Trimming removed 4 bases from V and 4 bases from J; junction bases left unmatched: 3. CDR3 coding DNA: TGTGCCAGCAGTTACCCAGGGGGCACTGAAGCTTTCTTT. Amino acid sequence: CASSYPGGTEAFF.

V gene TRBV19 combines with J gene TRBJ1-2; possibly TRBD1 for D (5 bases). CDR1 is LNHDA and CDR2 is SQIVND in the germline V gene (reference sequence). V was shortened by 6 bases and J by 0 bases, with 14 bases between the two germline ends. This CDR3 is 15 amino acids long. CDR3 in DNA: TGTGCCAGTAGCCTCGGGGCCGGAGCTAACTATGGCTACACCTTC. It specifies CASSLGAGANYGYTF.

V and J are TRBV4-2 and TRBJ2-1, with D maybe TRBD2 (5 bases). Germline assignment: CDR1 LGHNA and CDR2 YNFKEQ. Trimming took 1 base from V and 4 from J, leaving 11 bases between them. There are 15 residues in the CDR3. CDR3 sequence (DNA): TGTGCCAGCAGCCAAGCGGAGGCCGCATACAATGAGCAGTTCTTC. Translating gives CASSQAEAAYNEQFF.

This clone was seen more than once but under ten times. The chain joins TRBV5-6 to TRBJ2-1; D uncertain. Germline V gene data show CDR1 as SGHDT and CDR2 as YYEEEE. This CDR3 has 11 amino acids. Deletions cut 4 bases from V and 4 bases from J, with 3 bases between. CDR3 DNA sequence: TGTGCCAGCAGCCAATACAATGAGCAGTTCTTC. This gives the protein CASSQYNEQFF.

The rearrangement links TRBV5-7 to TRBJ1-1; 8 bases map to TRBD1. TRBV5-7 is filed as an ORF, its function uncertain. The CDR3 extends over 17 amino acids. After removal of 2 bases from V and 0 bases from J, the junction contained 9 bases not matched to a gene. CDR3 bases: TGTGCCAGCAGCTTCTGGGACAGGCCCGGGATGAACACTGAAGCTTTCTTT. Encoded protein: CASSFWDRPGMNTEAFF.

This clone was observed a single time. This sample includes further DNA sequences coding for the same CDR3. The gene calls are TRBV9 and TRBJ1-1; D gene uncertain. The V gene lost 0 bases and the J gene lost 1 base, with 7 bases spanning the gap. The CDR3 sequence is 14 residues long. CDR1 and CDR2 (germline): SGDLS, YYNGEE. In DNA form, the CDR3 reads TGTGCCAGCAGCGTAGGTGTAGGGAACACTGAAGCTTTCTTT. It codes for CASSVGVGNTEAFF.

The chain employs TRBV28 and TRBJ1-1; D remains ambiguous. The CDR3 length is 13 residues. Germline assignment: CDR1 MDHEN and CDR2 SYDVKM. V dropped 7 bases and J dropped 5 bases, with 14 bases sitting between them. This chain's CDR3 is CASITARVTEAFF. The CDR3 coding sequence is TGTGCCAGCATCACGGCGAGGGTGACTGAAGCTTTCTTT.

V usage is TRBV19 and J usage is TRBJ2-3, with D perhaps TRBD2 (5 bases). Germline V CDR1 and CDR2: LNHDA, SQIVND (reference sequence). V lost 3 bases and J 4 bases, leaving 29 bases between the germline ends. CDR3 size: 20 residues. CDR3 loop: CASSIFQRLHSGSGPDTQYF. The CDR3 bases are TGTGCCAGTAGTATTTTCCAGCGGTTACATTCTGGGAGTGGTCCAGATACGCAGTATTTT.

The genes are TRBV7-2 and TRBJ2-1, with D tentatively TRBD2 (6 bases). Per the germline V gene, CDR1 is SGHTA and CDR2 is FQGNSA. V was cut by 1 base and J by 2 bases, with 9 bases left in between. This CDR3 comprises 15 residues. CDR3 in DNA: TGTGCCAGCAGCTTAGAAGGGAGGCCCTACAATGAGCAGTTCTTC. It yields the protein CASSLEGRPYNEQFF.

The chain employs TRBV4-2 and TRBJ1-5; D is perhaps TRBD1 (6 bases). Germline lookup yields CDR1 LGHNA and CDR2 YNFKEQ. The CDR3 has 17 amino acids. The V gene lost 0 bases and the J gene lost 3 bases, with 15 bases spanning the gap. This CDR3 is CASSQDGVGGINQPQHF. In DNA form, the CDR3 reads TGTGCCAGCAGCCAAGATGGGGTCGGGGGCATCAATCAGCCCCAGCATTTT.

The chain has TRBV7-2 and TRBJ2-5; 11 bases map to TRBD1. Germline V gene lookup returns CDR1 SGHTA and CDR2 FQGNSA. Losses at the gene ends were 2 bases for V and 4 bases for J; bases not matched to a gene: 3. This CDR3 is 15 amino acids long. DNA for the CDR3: TGTGCCAGCAGCTTAAGGACAGGGGGCTTAGAGACCCAGTACTTC. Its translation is CASSLRTGGLETQYF.

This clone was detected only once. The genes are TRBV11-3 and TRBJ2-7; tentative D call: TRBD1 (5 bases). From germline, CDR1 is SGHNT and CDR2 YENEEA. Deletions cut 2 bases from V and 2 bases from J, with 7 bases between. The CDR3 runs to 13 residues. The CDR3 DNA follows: TGTGCCAGCAGCTTAAGGGGCCCCTACGAGCAGTACTTC. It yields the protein CASSLRGPYEQYF.